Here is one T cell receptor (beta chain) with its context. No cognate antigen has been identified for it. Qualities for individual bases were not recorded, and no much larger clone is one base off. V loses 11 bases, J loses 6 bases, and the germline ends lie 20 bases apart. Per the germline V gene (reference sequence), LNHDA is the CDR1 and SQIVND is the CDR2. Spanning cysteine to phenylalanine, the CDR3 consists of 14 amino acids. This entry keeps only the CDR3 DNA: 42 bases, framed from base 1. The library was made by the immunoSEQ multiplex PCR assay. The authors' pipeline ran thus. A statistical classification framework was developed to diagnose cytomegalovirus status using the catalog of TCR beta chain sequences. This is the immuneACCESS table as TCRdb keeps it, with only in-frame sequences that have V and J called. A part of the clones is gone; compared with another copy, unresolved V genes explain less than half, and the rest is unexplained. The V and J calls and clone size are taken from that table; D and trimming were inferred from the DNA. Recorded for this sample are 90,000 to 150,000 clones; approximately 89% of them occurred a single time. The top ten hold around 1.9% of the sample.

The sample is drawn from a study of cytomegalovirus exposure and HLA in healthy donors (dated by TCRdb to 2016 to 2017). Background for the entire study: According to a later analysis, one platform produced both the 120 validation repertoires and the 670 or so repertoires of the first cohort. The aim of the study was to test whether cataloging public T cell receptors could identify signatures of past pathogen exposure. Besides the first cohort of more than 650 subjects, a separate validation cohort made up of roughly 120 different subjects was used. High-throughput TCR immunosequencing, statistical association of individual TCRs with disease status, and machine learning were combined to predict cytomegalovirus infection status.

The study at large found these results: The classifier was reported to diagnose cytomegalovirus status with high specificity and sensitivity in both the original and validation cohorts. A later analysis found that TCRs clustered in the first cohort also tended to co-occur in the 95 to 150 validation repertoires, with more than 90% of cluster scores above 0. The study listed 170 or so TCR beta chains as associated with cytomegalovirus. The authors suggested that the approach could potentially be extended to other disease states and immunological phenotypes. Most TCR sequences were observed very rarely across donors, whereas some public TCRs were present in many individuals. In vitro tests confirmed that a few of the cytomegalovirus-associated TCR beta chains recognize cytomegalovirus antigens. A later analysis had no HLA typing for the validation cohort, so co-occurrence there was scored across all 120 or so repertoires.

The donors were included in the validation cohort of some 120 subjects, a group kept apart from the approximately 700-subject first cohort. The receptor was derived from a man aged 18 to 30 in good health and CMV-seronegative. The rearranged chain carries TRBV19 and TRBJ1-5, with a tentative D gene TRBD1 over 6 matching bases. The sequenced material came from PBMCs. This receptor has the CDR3 CASWAGARIQPQHF. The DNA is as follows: TGTGCCTCCTGGGCAGGGGCGAGGATTCAGCCCCAGCATTTT.